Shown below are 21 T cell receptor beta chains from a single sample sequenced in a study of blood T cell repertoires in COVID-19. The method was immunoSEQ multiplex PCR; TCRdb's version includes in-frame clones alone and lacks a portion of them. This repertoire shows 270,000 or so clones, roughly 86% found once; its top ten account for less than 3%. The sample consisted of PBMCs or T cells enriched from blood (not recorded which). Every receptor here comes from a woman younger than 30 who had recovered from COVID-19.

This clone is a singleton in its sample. DNA of the CDR3: TGTGCCAGTAGTATAGGGGGCCAGGTGAACACTGAAGCTTTCTTT. Its translation: CASSIGGQVNTEAFF. The chain employs TRBV19 and TRBJ1-1; TRBD1 might be the D (5 bases). The CDR3 extends over 15 amino acids. V was clipped by 1 base and J by 0 bases, with 9 bases between them. Germline V gene lookup returns CDR1 LNHDA and CDR2 SQIVND (reference sequence).

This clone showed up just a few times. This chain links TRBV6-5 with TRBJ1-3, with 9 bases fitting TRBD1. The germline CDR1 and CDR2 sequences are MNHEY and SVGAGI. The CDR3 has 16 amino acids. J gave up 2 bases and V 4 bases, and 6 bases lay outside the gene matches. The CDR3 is CASSSLGTGTGNTIYF. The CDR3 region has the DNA TGTGCCAGCAGTTCTCTCGGGACAGGGACTGGAAACACCATATATTTT.

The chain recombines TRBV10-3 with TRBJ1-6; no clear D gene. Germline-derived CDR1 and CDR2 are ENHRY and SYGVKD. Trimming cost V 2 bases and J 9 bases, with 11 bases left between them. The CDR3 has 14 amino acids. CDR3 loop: CAISEPLEGSPLHF. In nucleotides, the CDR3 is TGTGCCATCAGTGAGCCGCTTGAGGGTTCACCCCTCCACTTT.

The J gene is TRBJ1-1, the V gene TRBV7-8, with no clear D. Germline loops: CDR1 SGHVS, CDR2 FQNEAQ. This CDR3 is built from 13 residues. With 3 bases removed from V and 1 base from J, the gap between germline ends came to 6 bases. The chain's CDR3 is CASSFAENTEAFF. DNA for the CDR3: TGTGCCAGCAGCTTTGCAGAGAACACTGAAGCTTTCTTT.

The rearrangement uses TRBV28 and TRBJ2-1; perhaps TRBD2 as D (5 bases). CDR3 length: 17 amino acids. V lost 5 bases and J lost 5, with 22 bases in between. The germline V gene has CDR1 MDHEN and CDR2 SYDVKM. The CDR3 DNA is TGTGCCAGCAGTCCAATGAAGACCGGGAAGTTTAACAATGAGCAGTTCTTC. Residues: CASSPMKTGKFNNEQFF.

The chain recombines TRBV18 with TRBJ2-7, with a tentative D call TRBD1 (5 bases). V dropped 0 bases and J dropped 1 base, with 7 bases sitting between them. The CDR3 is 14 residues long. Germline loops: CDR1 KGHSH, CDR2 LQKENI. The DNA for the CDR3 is TGTGCCAGCTCACCACCGACAGATTCCTACGAGCAGTACTTC. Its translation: CASSPPTDSYEQYF.

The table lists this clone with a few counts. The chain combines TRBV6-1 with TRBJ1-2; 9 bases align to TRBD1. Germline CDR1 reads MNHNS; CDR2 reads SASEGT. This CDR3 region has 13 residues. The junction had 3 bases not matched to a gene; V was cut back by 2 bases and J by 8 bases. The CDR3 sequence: CASSETGGWGYTF. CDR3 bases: TGTGCCAGCAGTGAAACAGGGGGCTGGGGCTACACCTTC.

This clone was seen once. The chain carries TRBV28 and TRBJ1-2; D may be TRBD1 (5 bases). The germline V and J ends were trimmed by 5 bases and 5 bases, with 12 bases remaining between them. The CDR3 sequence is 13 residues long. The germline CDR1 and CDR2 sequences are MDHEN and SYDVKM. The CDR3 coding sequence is TGTGCCAGCAGTCCAGGACAAGTTTATGGCTACACCTTC. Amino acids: CASSPGQVYGYTF.

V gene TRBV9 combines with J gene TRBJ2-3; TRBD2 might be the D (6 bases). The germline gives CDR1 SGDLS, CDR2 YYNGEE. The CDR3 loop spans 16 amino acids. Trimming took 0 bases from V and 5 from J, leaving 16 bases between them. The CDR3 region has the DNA TGTGCCAGCAGCGTAGCCCAGTGGGGAGGAGGAGATACGCAGTATTTT. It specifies CASSVAQWGGGDTQYF.

CDR3 in amino acids: CASSLDREPSPLHF. CDR3 coding DNA: TGTGCCAGCAGTTTGGACAGGGAGCCCTCACCCCTCCACTTT. The chain carries TRBV6-6 and TRBJ1-6; 8 bases align to TRBD1. Germline values: CDR1 MNHNY, CDR2 SVGAGI (reference sequence). V lost 4 bases and J lost 10; bases outside the gene matches: 6. The length of the CDR3 is 14 residues.

Here the CDR3 reads CASSSRDRGNYGYTF. The CDR3 nucleotides are TGTGCCAGCAGCTCCCGGGACAGGGGAAACTATGGCTACACCTTC. The chain couples TRBV13 to TRBJ1-2, with 10 nucleotides matching TRBD1. CDR3 length equals 15 residues. V was pared by 4 bases and J by 2 bases, with 4 bases of the junction left unmatched. Per germline, CDR1 PRHDT and CDR2 FYEKMQ (reference sequence).

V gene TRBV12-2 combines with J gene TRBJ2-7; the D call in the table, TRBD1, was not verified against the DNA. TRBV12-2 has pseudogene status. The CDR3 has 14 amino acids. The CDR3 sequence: CASRSKDSLYEQYF. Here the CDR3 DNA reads TGTGCAAGTCGCTCAAAGGACAGTCTCTACGAGCAGTACTTC.

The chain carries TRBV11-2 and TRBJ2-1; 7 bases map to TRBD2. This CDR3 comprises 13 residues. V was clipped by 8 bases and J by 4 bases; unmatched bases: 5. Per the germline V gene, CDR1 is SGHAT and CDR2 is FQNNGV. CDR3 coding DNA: TGTGCCAGCGCGGGACTACTTTACAATGAGCAGTTCTTC. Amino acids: CASAGLLYNEQFF. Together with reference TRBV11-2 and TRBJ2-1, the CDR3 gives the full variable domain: EAGVAQSPRYKIIEKRQSVAFWCNPISGHATLYWYQQILGQGPKLLIQFQNNGVVDDSQLPKDRFSAERLKGVDSTLKIQPAKLEDSAVYLCASAGLLYNEQFFGPGTRLTVL.

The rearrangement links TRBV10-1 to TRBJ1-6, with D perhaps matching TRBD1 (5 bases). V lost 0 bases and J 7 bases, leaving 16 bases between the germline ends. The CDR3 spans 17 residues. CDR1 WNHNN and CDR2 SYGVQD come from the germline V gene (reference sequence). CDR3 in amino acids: CASSESSLGGGNSPLHF. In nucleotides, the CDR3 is TGCGCCAGCAGTGAGTCGAGCCTCGGGGGAGGAAATTCACCCCTCCACTTT.

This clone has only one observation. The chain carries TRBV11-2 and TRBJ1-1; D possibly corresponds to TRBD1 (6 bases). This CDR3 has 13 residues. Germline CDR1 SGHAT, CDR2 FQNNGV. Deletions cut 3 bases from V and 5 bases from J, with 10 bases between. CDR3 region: CASSFNRETEAFF. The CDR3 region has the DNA TGTGCCAGCAGCTTCAACAGGGAAACTGAAGCTTTCTTT.

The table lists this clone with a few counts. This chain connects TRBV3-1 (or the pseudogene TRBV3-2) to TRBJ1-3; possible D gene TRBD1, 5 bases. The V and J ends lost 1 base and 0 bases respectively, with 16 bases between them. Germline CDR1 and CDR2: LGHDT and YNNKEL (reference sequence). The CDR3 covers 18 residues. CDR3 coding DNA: TGTGCCAGCAGCCAAGGCTCTTGGGGCCTTCCCTCTGGAAACACCATATATTTT. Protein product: CASSQGSWGLPSGNTIYF.

For the CDR3, the DNA is TGTGCCAGCAGCTTCGCGGGGAACACAGATACGCAGTATTTT. Amino acids: CASSFAGNTDTQYF. The chain links TRBV7-9 to TRBJ2-3, with D perhaps TRBD2 (6 bases). The CDR3 is made up of 14 amino acids. CDR1 SEHNR and CDR2 FQNEAQ come from the germline V gene (reference sequence). V was trimmed by 3 bases and J by 2 bases, leaving 9 bases between them.

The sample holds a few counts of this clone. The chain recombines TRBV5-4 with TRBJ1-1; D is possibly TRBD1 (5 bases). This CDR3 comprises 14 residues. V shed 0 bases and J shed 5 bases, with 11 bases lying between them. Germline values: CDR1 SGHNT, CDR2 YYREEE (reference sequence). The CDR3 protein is CASSLVGGATEAFF. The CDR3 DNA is TGTGCCAGCAGCTTGGTCGGTGGGGCAACTGAAGCTTTCTTT.

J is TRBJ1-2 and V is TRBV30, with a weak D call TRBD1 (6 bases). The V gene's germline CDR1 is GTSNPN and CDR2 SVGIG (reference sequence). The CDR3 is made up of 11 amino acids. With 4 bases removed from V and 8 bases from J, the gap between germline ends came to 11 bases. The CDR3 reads CAWKGGAGYTF. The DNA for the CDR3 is TGTGCCTGGAAAGGGGGGGCCGGCTACACCTTC.

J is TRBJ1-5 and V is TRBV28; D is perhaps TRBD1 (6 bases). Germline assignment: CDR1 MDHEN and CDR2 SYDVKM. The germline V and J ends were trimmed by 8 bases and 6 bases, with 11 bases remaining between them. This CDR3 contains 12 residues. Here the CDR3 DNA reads TGTGCCAGCCAAGGGGGACCTCAGCCCCAGCATTTT. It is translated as CASQGGPQPQHF.

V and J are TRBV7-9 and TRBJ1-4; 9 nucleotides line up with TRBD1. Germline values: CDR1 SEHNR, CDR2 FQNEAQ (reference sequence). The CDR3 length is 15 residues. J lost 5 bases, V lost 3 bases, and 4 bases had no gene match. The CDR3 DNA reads TGTGCCAGCAGCTTCGGACAGGGGAGGAATGAAAAACTGTTTTTT. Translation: CASSFGQGRNEKLFF. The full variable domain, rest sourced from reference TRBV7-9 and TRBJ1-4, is DTGVSQNPRHKITKRGQNVTFRCDPISEHNRLYWYRQTLGQGPEFLTYFQNEAQLEKSRLLSDRFSAERPKGSFSTLEIQRTEQGDSAMYLCASSFGQGRNEKLFFGSGTQLSVL.